Reported below is one T cell receptor beta chain. The antigen remains unidentified. Generated by immunoSEQ multiplex PCR, the TCRdb table keeps only in-frame clones and is missing some. Of 55,000 to 70,000 clones listed, about 89% are singletons. The CDR3 runs to 13 residues. Trimming removed 4 bases from V and 7 bases from J; junction bases left unmatched: 8. Germline V CDR1 and CDR2: SGHNT, YYREEE (reference sequence). This sample was included in a study of lymphopenia after photon versus proton radiotherapy. The study's findings and limits: Photon-treated patients lost naive T cells and TCR diversity; proton-treated stayed stable. Survival link was tested only in deceased patients; proton benefit remains a possibility. A bigger post-nadir fall in TCR diversity correlated inversely with survival time in deceased patients. After lymphocyte nadir, photon-treated repertoires showed oligoclonal expansion, especially CD8+ Temra.

The sequence derives from a man older than 75 with esophageal cancer. V is TRBV5-4 and J is TRBJ2-7, with 7 nucleotides matching TRBD1. This material consisted of peripheral blood, taken from a patient treated with proton-based radiotherapy. DNA for the CDR3: TGTGCCAGCAGCCGACAGGGCAGAAAGGAGCAGTACTTC. The encoded protein is CASSRQGRKEQYF.